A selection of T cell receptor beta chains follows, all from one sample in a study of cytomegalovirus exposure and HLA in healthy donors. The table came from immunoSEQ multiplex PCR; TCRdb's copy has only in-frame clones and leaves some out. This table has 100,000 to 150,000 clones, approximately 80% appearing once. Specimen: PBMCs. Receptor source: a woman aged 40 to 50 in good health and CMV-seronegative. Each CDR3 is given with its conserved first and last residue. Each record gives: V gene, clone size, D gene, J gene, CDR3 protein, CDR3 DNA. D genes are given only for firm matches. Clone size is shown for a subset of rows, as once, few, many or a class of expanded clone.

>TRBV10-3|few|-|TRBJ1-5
CAISEEGEGQPQHF
TGTGCCATCAGTGAGGAAGGGGAGGGTCAGCCCCAGCATTTT
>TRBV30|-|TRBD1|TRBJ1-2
CAWSILDRALGGYTF
TGTGCCTGGAGTATCTTAGACAGGGCTCTCGGGGGCTACACCTTC
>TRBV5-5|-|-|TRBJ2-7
CASSLTSGGIYEQYF
TGTGCCAGCAGCTTGACGTCAGGGGGGATCTACGAGCAGTACTTC
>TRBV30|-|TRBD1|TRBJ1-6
CAWRTGGSSYNSPLHF
TGTGCCTGGAGGACAGGGGGAAGCTCCTATAATTCACCCCTCCACTTT
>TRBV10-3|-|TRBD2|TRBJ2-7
CAISESTSGGSEQYF
TGTGCCATCAGTGAGTCGACTAGCGGGGGAAGTGAGCAGTACTTC
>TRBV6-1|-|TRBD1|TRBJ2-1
CASNRDRGYNEQFF
TGTGCCAGCAACCGGGACAGGGGATACAATGAGCAGTTCTTC
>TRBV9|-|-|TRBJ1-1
CASSGSAGGDTEAFF
TGTGCCAGCAGCGGATCCGCGGGAGGGGACACTGAAGCTTTCTTT
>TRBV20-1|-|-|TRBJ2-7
CSARVGSPQYF
TGCAGTGCTAGAGTGGGCAGCCCGCAGTACTTC
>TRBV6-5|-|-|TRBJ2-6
CASSFVLASGANGLTF
TGTGCCAGCAGTTTCGTACTAGCCTCTGGGGCCAACGGCCTGACTTTC
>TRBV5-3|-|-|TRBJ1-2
CARSFGRVRFGYTF
TGTGCCAGAAGCTTTGGCAGGGTTAGATTTGGCTACACCTTC
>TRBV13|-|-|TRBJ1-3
CASSLIGQGVYSGNTIYF
TGTGCCAGCAGCTTAATCGGACAAGGAGTTTACTCTGGAAACACCATATATTTT
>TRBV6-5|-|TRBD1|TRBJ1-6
CASSSSGTGRSPLHF
TGTGCCAGCAGTTCATCCGGGACAGGGAGATCACCCCTCCACTTT
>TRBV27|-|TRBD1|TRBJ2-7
CASSRMGQGGYEQYF
TGTGCCAGCAGTCGAATGGGACAGGGTGGGTACGAGCAGTACTTC
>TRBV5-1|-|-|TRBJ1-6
CASSLGPQEYNSPLHF
TGCGCCAGCAGCTTGGGCCCACAGGAATATAATTCACCCCTCCACTTT
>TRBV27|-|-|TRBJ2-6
CASRGLRGTLSGANGLTF
TGTGCCAGCAGGGGACTCAGGGGGACCCTCTCTGGGGCCAACGGCCTGACTTTC
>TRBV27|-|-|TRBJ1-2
CASSPLTGNHYGYTF
TGTGCCAGCAGCCCCCTCACAGGGAACCACTATGGCTACACCTTC
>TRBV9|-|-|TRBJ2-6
CASSVPRSVARLNSGANVLTF
TGTGCCAGCAGCGTCCCGCGTTCGGTGGCCCGACTAAACTCTGGGGCCAACGTCCTGACTTTC
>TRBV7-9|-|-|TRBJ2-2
CASSSQVPGGELFF
TGTGCCAGCAGCTCTCAGGTTCCTGGGGGGGAGCTGTTTTTT
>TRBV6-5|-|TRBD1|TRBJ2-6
CASKQGAGANVLTF
TGTGCCAGCAAACAGGGGGCTGGGGCCAACGTCCTGACTTTC
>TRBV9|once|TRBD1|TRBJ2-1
CASSPGQVLVNEQFF
TGTGCCAGCAGCCCGGGACAGGTCCTAGTCAATGAGCAGTTCTTC
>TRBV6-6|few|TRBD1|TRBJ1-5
CASSDRDSQPQHF
TGTGCCAGCAGTGACCGGGACAGCCAGCCCCAGCATTTT
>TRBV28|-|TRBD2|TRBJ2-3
CASSSSGAGVQDTQYF
TGTGCCAGCAGCTCCTCGGGAGCGGGAGTTCAAGATACGCAGTATTTT
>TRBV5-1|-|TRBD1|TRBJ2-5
CASSLQGETQYF
TGCGCCAGCAGCTTACAGGGGGAGACCCAGTACTTC
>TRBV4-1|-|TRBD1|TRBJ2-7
CASSQVKGAIHEQYF
TGCGCCAGCAGCCAAGTTAAGGGGGCGATCCACGAGCAGTACTTC
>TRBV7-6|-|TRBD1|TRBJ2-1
CASSAPGQGLNEQFF
TGTGCCAGCAGCGCACCGGGACAGGGGCTCAATGAGCAGTTCTTC
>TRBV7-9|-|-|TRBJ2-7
CASSAAHEQYF
TGTGCCAGCAGTGCCGCGCACGAGCAGTACTTC
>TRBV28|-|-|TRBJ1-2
CASSITPGQFTDGYTF
TGTGCCAGCAGCATTACTCCGGGACAATTTACGGATGGCTACACCTTC
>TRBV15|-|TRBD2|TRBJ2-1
CATGRAGTSHRNEQFF
TGTGCCACGGGACGGGCCGGGACTAGCCACCGCAATGAGCAGTTCTTC